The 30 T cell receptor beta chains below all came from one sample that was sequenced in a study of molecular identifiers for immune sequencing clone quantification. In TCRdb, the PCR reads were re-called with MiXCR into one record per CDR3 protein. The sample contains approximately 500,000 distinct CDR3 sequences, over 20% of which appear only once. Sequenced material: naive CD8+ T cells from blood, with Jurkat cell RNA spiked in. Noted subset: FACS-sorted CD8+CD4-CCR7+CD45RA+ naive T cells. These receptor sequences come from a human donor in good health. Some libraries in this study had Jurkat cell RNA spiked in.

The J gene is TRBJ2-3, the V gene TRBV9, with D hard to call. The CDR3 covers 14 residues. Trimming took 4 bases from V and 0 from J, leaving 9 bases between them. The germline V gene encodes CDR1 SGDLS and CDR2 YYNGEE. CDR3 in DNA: TGTGCCAGCAGCCCCGTACGTAGCACAGATACGCAGTATTTT. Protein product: CASSPVRSTDTQYF.

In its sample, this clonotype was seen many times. This CDR3 reads CASGLIDTGELFF. Written as DNA, the CDR3 is TGTGCTAGTGGCTTGATCGACACCGGGGAGCTGTTTTTT. This rearrangement joins TRBV12-5 to TRBJ2-2; D unresolved. Per the germline V gene, CDR1 is LGHNT and CDR2 is FRNRAP. Deletions cut 6 bases from V and 3 bases from J, with 8 bases between. The CDR3 loop spans 13 amino acids.

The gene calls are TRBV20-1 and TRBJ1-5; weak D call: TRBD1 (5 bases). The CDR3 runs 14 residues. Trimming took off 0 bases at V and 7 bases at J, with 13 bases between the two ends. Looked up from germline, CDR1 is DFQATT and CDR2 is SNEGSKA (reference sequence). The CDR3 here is CSARDVTGNQPQHF. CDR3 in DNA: TGCAGTGCTAGAGACGTTACAGGAAACCAGCCCCAGCATTTT.

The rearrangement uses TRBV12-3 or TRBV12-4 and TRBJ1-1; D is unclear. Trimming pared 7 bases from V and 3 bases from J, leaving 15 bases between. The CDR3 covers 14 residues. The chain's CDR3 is CASKVGSFYTEAFF. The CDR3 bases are TGTGCCAGCAAGGTGGGGTCTTTCTACACTGAAGCTTTCTTT.

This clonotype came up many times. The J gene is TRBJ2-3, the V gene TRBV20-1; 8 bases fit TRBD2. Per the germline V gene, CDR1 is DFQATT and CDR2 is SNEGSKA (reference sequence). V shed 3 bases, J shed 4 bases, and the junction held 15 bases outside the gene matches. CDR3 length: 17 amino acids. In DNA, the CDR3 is TGCAGTGCTAGCCCCCCTTGGAGCGGGAGTATCGCAGATACGCAGTATTTT. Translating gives CSASPPWSGSIADTQYF.

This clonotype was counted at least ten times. CDR3 sequence: CASRENTGANTEAFF. The CDR3 DNA is TGTGCCAGCAGGGAAAATACAGGGGCGAACACTGAAGCTTTCTTT. The chain joins TRBV2 to TRBJ1-1, with TRBD1 matching over 7 bases. This CDR3 contains 15 residues. CDR1 is SNHLY and CDR2 is FYNNEI in the germline V gene. Unmatched junction bases numbered 8, after V lost 6 bases and J lost 1 base. Variable domain in full (rest from reference TRBV2 and TRBJ1-1): EPEVTQTPSHQVTQMGQEVILRCVPISNHLYFYWYRQILGQKVEFLVSFYNNEISEKSEIFDDQFSVERPDGSNFTLKIRSTKLEDSAMYFCASRENTGANTEAFFGQGTRLTVV.

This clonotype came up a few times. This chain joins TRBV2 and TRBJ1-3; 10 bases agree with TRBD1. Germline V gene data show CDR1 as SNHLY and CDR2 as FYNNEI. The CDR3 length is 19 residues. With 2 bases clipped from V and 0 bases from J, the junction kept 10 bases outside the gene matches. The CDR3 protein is CASSELTGDRGPSGNTIYF. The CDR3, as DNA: TGTGCCAGCAGTGAACTTACAGGGGACAGGGGTCCCTCTGGAAACACCATATATTTT. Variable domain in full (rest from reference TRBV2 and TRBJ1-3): EPEVTQTPSHQVTQMGQEVILRCVPISNHLYFYWYRQILGQKVEFLVSFYNNEISEKSEIFDDQFSVERPDGSNFTLKIRSTKLEDSAMYFCASSELTGDRGPSGNTIYFGEGSWLTVV.

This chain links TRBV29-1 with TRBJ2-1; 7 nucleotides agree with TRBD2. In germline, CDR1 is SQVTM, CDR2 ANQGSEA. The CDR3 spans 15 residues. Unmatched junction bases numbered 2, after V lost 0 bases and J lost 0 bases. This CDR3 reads CSVEERGSSYNEQFF. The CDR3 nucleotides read TGCAGCGTTGAAGAGCGGGGGAGCTCCTACAATGAGCAGTTCTTC.

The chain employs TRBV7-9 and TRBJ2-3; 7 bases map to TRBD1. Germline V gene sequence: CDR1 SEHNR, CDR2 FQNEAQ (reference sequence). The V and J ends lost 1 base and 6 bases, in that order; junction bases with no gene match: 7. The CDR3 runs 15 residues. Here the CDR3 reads CASSLVETGPDTQYF. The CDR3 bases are TGTGCCAGCAGCTTAGTCGAGACAGGGCCCGATACGCAGTATTTT.

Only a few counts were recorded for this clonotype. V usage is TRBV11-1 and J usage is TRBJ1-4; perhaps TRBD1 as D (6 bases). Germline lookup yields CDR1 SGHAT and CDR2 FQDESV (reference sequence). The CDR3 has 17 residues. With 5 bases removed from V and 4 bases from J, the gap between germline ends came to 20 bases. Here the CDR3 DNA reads TGTGCCAGCAGCCCCCCGGGACACCGACACCTTAATGAAAAACTGTTTTTT. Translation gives CASSPPGHRHLNEKLFF.

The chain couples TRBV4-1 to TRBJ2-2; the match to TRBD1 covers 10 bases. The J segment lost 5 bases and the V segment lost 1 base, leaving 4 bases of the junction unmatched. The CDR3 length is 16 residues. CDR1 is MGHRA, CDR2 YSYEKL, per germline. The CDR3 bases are TGCGCCAGCAGCCAAGTGGGGACAGGGGTGACCGGGGAGCTGTTTTTT. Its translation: CASSQVGTGVTGELFF.

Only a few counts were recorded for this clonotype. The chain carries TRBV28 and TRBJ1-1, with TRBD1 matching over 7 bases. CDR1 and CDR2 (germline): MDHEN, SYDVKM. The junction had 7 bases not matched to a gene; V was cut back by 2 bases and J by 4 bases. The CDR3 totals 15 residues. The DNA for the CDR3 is TGTGCCAGCAGTTTACTTACAGGGGCGGCCACTGAAGCTTTCTTT. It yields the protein CASSLLTGAATEAFF.

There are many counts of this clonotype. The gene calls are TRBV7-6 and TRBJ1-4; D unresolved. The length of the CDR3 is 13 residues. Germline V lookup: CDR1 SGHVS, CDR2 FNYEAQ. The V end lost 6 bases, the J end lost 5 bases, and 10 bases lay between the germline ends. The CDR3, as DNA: TGTGCCAGCAGTCAAGACCTAAATGAAAAACTGTTTTTT. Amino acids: CASSQDLNEKLFF.

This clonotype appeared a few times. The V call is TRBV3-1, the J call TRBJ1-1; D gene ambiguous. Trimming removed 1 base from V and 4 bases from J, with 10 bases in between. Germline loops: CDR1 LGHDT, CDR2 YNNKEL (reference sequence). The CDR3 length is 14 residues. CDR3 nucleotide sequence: TGTGCCAGCAGCCAAGTGGGATGGGGCACTGAAGCTTTCTTT. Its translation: CASSQVGWGTEAFF.

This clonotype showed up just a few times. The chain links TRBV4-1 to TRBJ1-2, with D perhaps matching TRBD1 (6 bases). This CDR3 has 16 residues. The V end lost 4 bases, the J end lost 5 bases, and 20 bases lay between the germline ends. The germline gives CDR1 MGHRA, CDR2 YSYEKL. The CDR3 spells CASSPGGTPGDYGYTF. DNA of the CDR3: TGCGCCAGCAGCCCTGGCGGGACACCCGGGGATTATGGCTACACCTTC.

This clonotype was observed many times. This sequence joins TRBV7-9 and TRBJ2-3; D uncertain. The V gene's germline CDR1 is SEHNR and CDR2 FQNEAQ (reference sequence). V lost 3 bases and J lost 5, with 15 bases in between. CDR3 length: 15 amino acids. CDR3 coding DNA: TGTGCCAGCAGCTTTTCTTCTGGGATAGAAGATACGCAGTATTTT. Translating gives CASSFSSGIEDTQYF.

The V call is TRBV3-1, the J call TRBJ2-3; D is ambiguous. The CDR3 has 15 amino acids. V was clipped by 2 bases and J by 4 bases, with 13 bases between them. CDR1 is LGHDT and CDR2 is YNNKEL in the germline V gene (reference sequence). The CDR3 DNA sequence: TGTGCCAGCAGCCAATCTGGGCGAAGCGCAGATACGCAGTATTTT. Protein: CASSQSGRSADTQYF.

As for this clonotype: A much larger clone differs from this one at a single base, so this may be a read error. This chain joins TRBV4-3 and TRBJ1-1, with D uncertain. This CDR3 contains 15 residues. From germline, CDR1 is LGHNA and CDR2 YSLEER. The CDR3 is CASSQDAGGRTGAFF. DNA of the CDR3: TGCGCCAGCAGCCAAGATGCAGGCGGGAGAACTGGAGCTTTCTTT.

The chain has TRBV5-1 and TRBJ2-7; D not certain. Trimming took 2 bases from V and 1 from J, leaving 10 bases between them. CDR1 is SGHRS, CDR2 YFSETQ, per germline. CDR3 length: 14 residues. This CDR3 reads CASSFVYGSYEQYF. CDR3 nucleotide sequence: TGCGCCAGCAGCTTTGTTTACGGATCCTACGAGCAGTACTTC.

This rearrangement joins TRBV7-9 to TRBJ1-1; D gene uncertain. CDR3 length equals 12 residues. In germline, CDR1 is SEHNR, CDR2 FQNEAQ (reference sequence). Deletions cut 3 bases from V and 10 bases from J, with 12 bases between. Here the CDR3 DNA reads TGTGCCAGCAGCTTTAGTCCCCTAGCAGCTTTCTTT. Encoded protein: CASSFSPLAAFF.

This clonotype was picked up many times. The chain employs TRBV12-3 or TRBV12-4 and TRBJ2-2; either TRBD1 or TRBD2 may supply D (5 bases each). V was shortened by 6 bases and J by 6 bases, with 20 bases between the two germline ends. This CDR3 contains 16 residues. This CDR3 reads CASSPGTPAFAGELFF. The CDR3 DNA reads TGTGCCAGCAGCCCTGGGACCCCAGCGTTTGCCGGGGAGCTGTTTTTT.

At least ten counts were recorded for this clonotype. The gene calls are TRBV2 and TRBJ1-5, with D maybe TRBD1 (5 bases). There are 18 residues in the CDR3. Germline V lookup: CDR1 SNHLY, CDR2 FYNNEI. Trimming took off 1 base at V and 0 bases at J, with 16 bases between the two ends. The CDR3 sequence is CASSEEGNRLYSNQPQHF. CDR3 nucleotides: TGTGCCAGCAGTGAAGAGGGGAACAGACTTTATAGCAATCAGCCCCAGCATTTT.

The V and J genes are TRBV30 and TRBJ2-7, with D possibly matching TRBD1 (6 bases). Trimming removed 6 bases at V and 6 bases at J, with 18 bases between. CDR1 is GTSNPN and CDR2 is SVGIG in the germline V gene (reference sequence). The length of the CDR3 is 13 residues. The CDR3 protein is CACTRGAGAEQYF. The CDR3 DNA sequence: TGTGCCTGCACACGTGGGGCAGGGGCCGAGCAGTACTTC.

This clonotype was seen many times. The chain's CDR3 is CASSYSLGYEQYF. As DNA, the CDR3 is TGTGCCAGCAGTTACTCCTTGGGATACGAGCAGTACTTC. The rearrangement joins TRBV6-5 to TRBJ2-7; D is ambiguous. The CDR3 runs 13 residues. With 0 bases removed from V and 4 bases from J, the gap between germline ends came to 7 bases. Germline V gene lookup returns CDR1 MNHEY and CDR2 SVGAGI.

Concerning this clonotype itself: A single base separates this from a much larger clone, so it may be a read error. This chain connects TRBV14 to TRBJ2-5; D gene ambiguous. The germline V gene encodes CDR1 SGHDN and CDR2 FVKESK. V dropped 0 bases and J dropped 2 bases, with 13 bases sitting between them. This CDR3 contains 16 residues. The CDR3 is CASSQDPYEKQETQYF. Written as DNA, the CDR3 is TGTGCCAGCAGCCAAGATCCCTACGAGAAGCAAGAGACCCAGTACTTC.

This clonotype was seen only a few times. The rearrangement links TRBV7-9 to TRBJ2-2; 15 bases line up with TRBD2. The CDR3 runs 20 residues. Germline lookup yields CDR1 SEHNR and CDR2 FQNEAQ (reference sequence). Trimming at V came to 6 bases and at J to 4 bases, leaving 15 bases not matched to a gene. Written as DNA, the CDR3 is TGTGCCAGCAGACCACCGGGACTAGCGGGGGGAAAACCGGGCACCGGGGAGCTGTTTTTT. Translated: CASRPPGLAGGKPGTGELFF. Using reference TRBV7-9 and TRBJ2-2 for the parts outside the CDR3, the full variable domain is DTGVSQNPRHKITKRGQNVTFRCDPISEHNRLYWYRQTLGQGPEFLTYFQNEAQLEKSRLLSDRFSAERPKGSFSTLEIQRTEQGDSAMYLCASRPPGLAGGKPGTGELFFGEGSRLTVL.

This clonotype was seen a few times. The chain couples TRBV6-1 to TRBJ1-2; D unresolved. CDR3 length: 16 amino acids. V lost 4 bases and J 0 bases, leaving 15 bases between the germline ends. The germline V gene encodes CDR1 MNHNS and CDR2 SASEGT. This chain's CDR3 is CASSGLLEPANYGYTF. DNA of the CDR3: TGTGCCAGCAGTGGTTTGCTGGAGCCGGCTAACTATGGCTACACCTTC.

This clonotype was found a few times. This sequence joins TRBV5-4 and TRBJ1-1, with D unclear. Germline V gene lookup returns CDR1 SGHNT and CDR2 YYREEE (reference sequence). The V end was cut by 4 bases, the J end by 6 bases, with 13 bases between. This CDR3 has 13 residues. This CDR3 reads CASSQGLEAEAFF. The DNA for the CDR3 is TGTGCCAGCAGCCAAGGCCTGGAGGCTGAAGCTTTCTTT.

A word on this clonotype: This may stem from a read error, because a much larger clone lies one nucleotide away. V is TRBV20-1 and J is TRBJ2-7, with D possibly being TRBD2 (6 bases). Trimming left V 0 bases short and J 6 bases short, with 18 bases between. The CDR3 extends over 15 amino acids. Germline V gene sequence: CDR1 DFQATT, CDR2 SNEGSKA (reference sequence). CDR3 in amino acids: CSARDGISGGFEQYF. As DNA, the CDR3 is TGCAGTGCTAGAGATGGTATTAGCGGAGGCTTCGAGCAGTACTTC.

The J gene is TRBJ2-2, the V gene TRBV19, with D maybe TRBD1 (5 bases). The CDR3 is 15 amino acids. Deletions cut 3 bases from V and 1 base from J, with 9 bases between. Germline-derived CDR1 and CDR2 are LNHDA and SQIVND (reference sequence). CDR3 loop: CASSIVTGNTGELFF. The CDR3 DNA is TGTGCCAGTAGTATTGTCACAGGGAACACCGGGGAGCTGTTTTTT.